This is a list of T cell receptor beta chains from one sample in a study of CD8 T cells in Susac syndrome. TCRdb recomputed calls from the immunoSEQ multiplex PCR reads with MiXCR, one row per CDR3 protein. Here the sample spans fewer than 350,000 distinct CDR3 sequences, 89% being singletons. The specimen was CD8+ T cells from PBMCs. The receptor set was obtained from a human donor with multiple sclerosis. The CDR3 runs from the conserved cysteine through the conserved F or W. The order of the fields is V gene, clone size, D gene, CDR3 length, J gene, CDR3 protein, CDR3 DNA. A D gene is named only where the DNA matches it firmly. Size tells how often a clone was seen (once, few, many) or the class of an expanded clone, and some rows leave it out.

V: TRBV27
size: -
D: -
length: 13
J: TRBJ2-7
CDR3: CASSLGPMYEQYF
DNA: TGTGCCAGCAGTTTGGGGCCTATGTACGAGCAGTACTTC

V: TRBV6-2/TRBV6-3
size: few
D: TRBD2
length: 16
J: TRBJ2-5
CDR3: CASSYFAGGYQETQYF
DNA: TGTGCCAGCAGTTACTTTGCGGGGGGGTACCAAGAGACCCAGTACTTC

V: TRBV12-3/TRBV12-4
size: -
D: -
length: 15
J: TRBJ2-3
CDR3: CASSFGGGGTDTQYF
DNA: TGTGCCAGCAGTTTTGGGGGAGGGGGAACAGATACGCAGTATTTT

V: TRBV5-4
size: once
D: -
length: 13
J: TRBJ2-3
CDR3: CASSFGGGKGQYF
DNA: TGTGCCAGCAGCTTCGGAGGCGGGAAGGGGCAGTATTTT

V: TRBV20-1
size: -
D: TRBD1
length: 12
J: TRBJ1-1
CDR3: CSAARTGTEAFF
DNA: TGCAGTGCGGCCCGGACAGGCACTGAAGCTTTCTTT

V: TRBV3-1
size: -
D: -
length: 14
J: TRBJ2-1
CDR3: CASSLGDMGNEQFF
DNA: TGTGCCAGCAGCCTCGGGGATATGGGGAATGAGCAGTTCTTC

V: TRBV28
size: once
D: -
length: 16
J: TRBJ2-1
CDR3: CASSFGLRARGDEQFF
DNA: TGTGCCAGCAGTTTCGGGCTCAGGGCCAGGGGGGATGAGCAGTTCTTC

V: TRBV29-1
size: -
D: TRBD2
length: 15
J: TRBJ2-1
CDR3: CSVEGTAGGGNEQFF
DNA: TGCAGCGTTGAAGGAACAGCGGGAGGAGGGAATGAGCAGTTCTTC

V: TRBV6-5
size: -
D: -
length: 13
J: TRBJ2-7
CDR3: CASRRGILYEQYF
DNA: TGTGCCAGCAGGCGGGGTATTTTGTACGAGCAGTACTTC

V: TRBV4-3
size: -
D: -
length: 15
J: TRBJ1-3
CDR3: CASSQEADSGNTIYF
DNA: TGCGCCAGCAGCCAAGAGGCCGACTCTGGAAACACCATATATTTT